This T cell receptor (beta chain) was sequenced in a study of shared clonotypes between healthy human individuals. Every one of the donors was a Caucasian adult that lived in Nashville, Tennessee. The protocol was immunoSEQ multiplex PCR, while the TCRdb copy is restricted to in-frame clones and leaves out a portion. The sample shows approximately 980,000 clones, more than 75% of them seen only once. Sequencing input: memory CD4+ T cells sorted from blood. The subset is: CD45RA-negative fraction. The receptor was derived from a man between 18 and 29 years old in good health.

In DNA form, the CDR3 reads TGCAGCACCCGAGGGCAGCGGGAGGGCCATGCGGATACGCAGTATTTT. This translates into CSTRGQREGHADTQYF. The V gene is TRBV29-1, the J gene TRBJ2-3, with 10 bases that match TRBD2. V was clipped by 8 bases and J by 6 bases; unmatched bases: 17. Germline CDR1 is SQVTM and CDR2 is ANQGSEA. This CDR3 region has 16 residues.